Listed below are T cell receptor beta chains from one sample, sequenced in a study of cytomegalovirus exposure and HLA in healthy donors. Sequencing was performed with immunoSEQ multiplex PCR; in TCRdb, only in-frame clones are kept and a portion is missing. Of approximately 120,000 clones listed, 83% are singletons. The specimen was PBMCs. The source of these receptors is a woman between 40 and 55 years old in good health and CMV-seropositive. Each CDR3 is given with its conserved first and last residue. D genes are given only for firm matches. Clone size, where shown, is once, few, many, or a class for clones that have expanded.

v_call	j_call	clone_size	d_call	cdr3_nt	cdr3_aa
TRBV28	TRBJ2-7	NA	TRBD2	TGTGCCAGCAGTTTCCCCGGGACTAGTAGCGAGCAGTACTTC	CASSFPGTSSEQYF
TRBV28	TRBJ1-1	NA	NA	TGTGCCAGCAGTTTAAGTTCTGGCATCACCTCTGAAGCTTTCTTT	CASSLSSGITSEAFF
TRBV4-3	TRBJ2-3	NA	TRBD2	TGCGCCAGCAGCCAAGCTAGCGGGCACACAGATACGCAGTATTTT	CASSQASGHTDTQYF
TRBV4-1	TRBJ2-3	NA	NA	TGCGCCAGCAGCCAAGCTCCTCCTAGCACAGATACGCAGTATTTT	CASSQAPPSTDTQYF
TRBV27	TRBJ1-5	NA	NA	TGTGCCAGCAGTCCCACCCTAGGTGGGGCTTGGGCCCAGCATTTT	CASSPTLGGAWAQHF
TRBV6-5	TRBJ2-2	NA	NA	TGTGCCAGCAGTTTTGGTAGCCCACGCACCGGGGAGCTGTTTTTT	CASSFGSPRTGELFF
TRBV5-1	TRBJ2-7	NA	TRBD1	TGCGCCAGCAGCGGGGGACAGGGGCCAAACTACGAGCAGTACTTC	CASSGGQGPNYEQYF
TRBV15	TRBJ2-2	NA	NA	TGTGCCACCGAGGACACACAATCCGGGGAGCTGTTTTTT	CATEDTQSGELFF
TRBV5-1	TRBJ1-5	NA	NA	TGCGCCAGCAGCTCACAGGGAGGGAATCAGCCCCAGCATTTT	CASSSQGGNQPQHF
TRBV7-8	TRBJ2-1	once	TRBD1	TGTGCCAGCAGCCCCTCCCCGGGACAGGGGCTAAATGAGCAGTTCTTC	CASSPSPGQGLNEQFF
TRBV28	TRBJ2-4	NA	TRBD2	TGTGCCAGCAGTCCAAAACTAGCGGGAGGGAAAAACATTCAGTACTTC	CASSPKLAGGKNIQYF
TRBV7-9	TRBJ1-5	few	NA	TGTGCCAGATCCGCCGGGAGGAATAGCAATCAGCCCCAGCATTTT	CARSAGRNSNQPQHF
TRBV5-8	TRBJ2-1	NA	NA	TGTGCCAGCAGCTTGGCGGGTAACTACAATGAGCAGTTCTTC	CASSLAGNYNEQFF
TRBV7-9	TRBJ2-5	few	TRBD1	TGTGCCAGCAGCGTGACAGGGATCCAAGAGACCCAGTACTTC	CASSVTGIQETQYF
TRBV9	TRBJ2-3	NA	NA	TGTGCCAGCAGCGGGTACTCGGATACGCAGTATTTT	CASSGYSDTQYF
TRBV5-4	TRBJ2-7	NA	NA	TGTGCCAGCAGCCTGGTACTCTACTCCTACGAGCAGTACTTC	CASSLVLYSYEQYF
TRBV11-2	TRBJ2-6	NA	NA	TGTGCCAGCAGCTTTTTTAGCTCTGGGGCCAACGTCCTGACTTTC	CASSFFSSGANVLTF
TRBV29-1	TRBJ2-1	NA	TRBD2	TGCAGCGTTGATGGGGTAGCGGGGGCCTACAATGAGCAGTTCTTC	CSVDGVAGAYNEQFF
TRBV13	TRBJ2-3	NA	NA	TGTGCCAGCAGCCCCTACGGGCAGGGTAGCACAGATACGCAGTATTTT	CASSPYGQGSTDTQYF
TRBV4-3	TRBJ2-1	NA	NA	TGCGCCAGCAGCCAAGTCATGCGTTCGTACAATGAGCAGTTCTTC	CASSQVMRSYNEQFF
TRBV21-1	TRBJ1-2	few	NA	TGTGCCAGCACCTATGGACACGCCGTCTACTATGGCTACACCTTC	CASTYGHAVYYGYTF
TRBV7-9	TRBJ1-4	NA	TRBD1	TGTGCCAGCAGCGTCGGGACAGGGGAAGAAAAACTGTTTTTT	CASSVGTGEEKLFF
TRBV15	TRBJ1-4	NA	NA	TGTGCCACCAGCAGAGAATATGCAACTAATGAAAAACTGTTTTTT	CATSREYATNEKLFF
TRBV5-6	TRBJ2-2	NA	TRBD2	TGTGCCAGCAGCTTGGTCACTAGCGGGAGTGGGGAGCTGTTTTTT	CASSLVTSGSGELFF
TRBV7-3	TRBJ1-1	NA	NA	TGTGCCAGCAGCGCGAACAGGGTCGCTGAAGCTTTCTTT	CASSANRVAEAFF
TRBV5-6	TRBJ2-1	NA	NA	TGTGCCAGCAGGGGAGGTGACGCAGCACGGCACAATGAGCAGTTCTTC	CASRGGDAARHNEQFF
TRBV14	TRBJ2-3	NA	TRBD2	TGTGCCAGCAGCCCCCGACTAGCGGGCACAGATACGCAGTATTTT	CASSPRLAGTDTQYF
TRBV19	TRBJ2-1	once	TRBD1	TGTGCCAGTAGTATAACAGGGGGCTACAATGAGCAGTTCTTC	CASSITGGYNEQFF
TRBV29-1	TRBJ2-7	NA	TRBD2	TGCAGCGTTGCGGCGGGAGGAGGCTACGAGCAGTACTTC	CSVAAGGGYEQYF
TRBV5-6	TRBJ2-2	NA	TRBD2	TGTGCCAGCAGCTTGGGGACTAGCGGGAGGAGCGCCGGGGAGCTGTTTTTT	CASSLGTSGRSAGELFF
TRBV5-1	TRBJ2-7	NA	TRBD2	TGCGCCAGCAGCTCGCGGGAGGGCCGTGGGGACGAGCAGTACTTC	CASSSREGRGDEQYF
TRBV14	TRBJ1-5	NA	NA	TGTGCCAGCAGCCCCGCGGGGGGCAATCAGCCCCAGCATTTT	CASSPAGGNQPQHF
TRBV7-9	TRBJ1-1	NA	TRBD1	TGTTCCAGCAGCTTACAGGGGCCCCTGAACACTGAAGCTTTCTTT	CSSSLQGPLNTEAFF
TRBV2	TRBJ2-7	NA	NA	TGTGCCAGCAGTGGGAAGGGGTCGGGCTCCTACGAGCAGTACTTC	CASSGKGSGSYEQYF
TRBV7-3	TRBJ2-5	NA	TRBD1	TGTGCCAGCAGCTTAGGGACAGGGTACCAAGAGACCCAGTACTTC	CASSLGTGYQETQYF
TRBV29-1	TRBJ2-7	few	NA	TGCAGCGTTGAGGGGGCGCGATCCTACGAGCAGTACTTC	CSVEGARSYEQYF
TRBV27	TRBJ2-7	NA	TRBD1	TGTGCCAGCAGTTATACGGGACAGACCTCCTACGAGCAGTACTTC	CASSYTGQTSYEQYF
TRBV6-5	TRBJ2-3	NA	NA	TGTGCCAGCAGTTACTCGCGCGACGGGGATACGCAGTATTTT	CASSYSRDGDTQYF
TRBV2	TRBJ2-3	once	NA	TGTGCCAGCAGCTGGCCCGTCGGGGATACGCAGTATTTT	CASSWPVGDTQYF
TRBV6-6	TRBJ2-7	once	TRBD1	TGTGCCAGCAGTTACCTCCGGGACAGGGTTACCTACGAGCAGTACTTC	CASSYLRDRVTYEQYF
TRBV5-6	TRBJ2-7	NA	TRBD1	TGTGCCAGCAGCTTGACAGGGGGCAACGAGCAGTACTTC	CASSLTGGNEQYF
TRBV1	TRBJ2-1	NA	NA	TGCACCAGCAGCCAAGATTGTGGACTAGCGGAAAAATTTGGGAATGAGCAGTTCTTC	CTSSQDCGLAEKFGNEQFF
TRBV10-3	TRBJ2-2	few	NA	TGTGCCACTTTACCGGAGGAGGAGTTCACCGGGGAGCTGTTTTTT	CATLPEEEFTGELFF
TRBV28	TRBJ2-3	NA	TRBD2	TGTGCCAGCAGTTTATTCTTCCCTAGCGGGAGGGTCACAGATACGCAGTATTTT	CASSLFFPSGRVTDTQYF
TRBV7-2	TRBJ2-1	NA	TRBD1	TGTGCCAGCAGCTCCCGGACAGGCTCCTACAATGAGCAGTTCTTC	CASSSRTGSYNEQFF
TRBV7-2	TRBJ2-1	NA	TRBD2	TGTGCCAGCAGTTACAACTTGTATTTGGGGACTAGCGAGTACAATGAGCAGTTCTTC	CASSYNLYLGTSEYNEQFF
TRBV5-6	TRBJ1-3	NA	NA	TGTGCCAGCAGCTTCGGGGACTCTGGAAACACCGTATATTTT	CASSFGDSGNTVYF
TRBV19	TRBJ2-7	few	TRBD2	TGTGCCAGTAGTCTCGCCGGGACTAGCGAACACGAGCAGTACTTC	CASSLAGTSEHEQYF
TRBV7-2	TRBJ2-7	NA	TRBD1	TGTGCCAGCAGCCGAGGCACCGGGACAGACTACGAGCAGTACTTC	CASSRGTGTDYEQYF
TRBV7-3	TRBJ2-3	NA	TRBD1	TGTGCCAGCAGCAGAGGGACAGGGCGAGTCACAGATACGCAGTATTTT	CASSRGTGRVTDTQYF
TRBV2	TRBJ2-7	NA	NA	TGTGCCAGCAGGACGGAGACCTACGAGCAGTACTTC	CASRTETYEQYF
TRBV15	TRBJ2-3	NA	TRBD1	TGTGCCACCAGCCCGACAGGGGGCTTTGGAACAGATACGCAGTATTTT	CATSPTGGFGTDTQYF
TRBV5-8	TRBJ1-1	NA	NA	TGTGCCAGCAGCTTTGGACAGCCGAACACTGAAGCTTTCTTT	CASSFGQPNTEAFF
TRBV7-6	TRBJ2-7	NA	TRBD1	TGTGCCAGCAGCCCAACCCACACCGCCGGGACAGCACCCTACGAGCAGTACTTC	CASSPTHTAGTAPYEQYF
TRBV13	TRBJ2-1	NA	TRBD2	TGTGCCAGCAGCTTAGGTGGGACTAGCCCATACAATGAGCAGTTCTTC	CASSLGGTSPYNEQFF
TRBV5-4	TRBJ2-1	NA	NA	TGTGCCAGCAGCTTGCGGGTTAGTCTTGATGAGCAGTTCTTC	CASSLRVSLDEQFF
TRBV6-5	TRBJ2-1	NA	TRBD1	TGTGCCAGCAGTTACTCGAAGGGGGCGGCCTACAATGAGCAGTTCTTC	CASSYSKGAAYNEQFF